The 13 T cell receptor beta chains listed next were all sequenced from one sample in a study of tumor-infiltrating lymphocytes in primary liver carcinoma. Unsorted whole blood supplied the RNA, and germline DNA was extracted too. From 500 to 600 ng of total RNA, TCR beta-specific cDNA was reverse-transcribed using a constant-region primer. Researchers made the TCR beta libraries by running three nested multiplex PCR rounds with slightly modified ARM-PCR. For around 9 cycles apiece, the opening two PCR rounds ran with TRBV1-TRBV30 forward primers and a C-beta reverse primer. TCRdb fed the multiplex PCR reads into MiXCR, producing one record per CDR3 protein. Of about 350,000 distinct CDR3 sequences in the sample, approximately 65% were seen once. The specimen was peripheral blood. These receptors were taken from a man aged 35 to 55 with primary liver carcinoma and hepatitis B virus infection.

This clonotype was picked up many times. The genes are TRBV6-6 and TRBJ2-7; D could derive from TRBD1 or TRBD2 (5 bases each). Germline CDR1 reads MNHNY; CDR2 reads SVGAGI (reference sequence). V lost 1 base and J lost 2, with 9 bases in between. This CDR3 region has 14 residues. Here the CDR3 reads CASSYWGITYEQYF. CDR3 nucleotide sequence: TGTGCCAGCAGTTACTGGGGGATAACCTACGAGCAGTACTTC.

This clonotype occurred many times. The rearrangement joins TRBV4-3 to TRBJ1-3; D remains unclear. Between the trimmed V and J ends, which lost 4 bases and 0 bases, there was a span of 4 bases. Per the germline V gene, CDR1 is LGHNA and CDR2 is YSLEER. The CDR3 contains 13 residues. The CDR3 bases are TGCGCCAGCAGCCGGCTCTCTGGAAACACCATATATTTT. Translation gives CASSRLSGNTIYF.

This clonotype was counted at least ten times. V gene TRBV6-1 combines with J gene TRBJ1-6; 11 positions match TRBD1. Germline values: CDR1 MNHNS, CDR2 SASEGT. V lost 4 bases to trimming and J lost 12 bases; unmatched junction nucleotides: 8. The CDR3 has 15 amino acids. CDR3 sequence reads: CASSGSRTGGVPLHF. The CDR3 bases are TGTGCCAGCAGTGGTTCGCGGACAGGGGGCGTACCCCTCCACTTT.

This chain links TRBV29-1 with TRBJ2-3; TRBD2 might be the D (5 bases). The CDR3 spans 15 residues. The germline CDR1 and CDR2 sequences are SQVTM and ANQGSEA. Trimming took 3 bases from V and 6 from J, leaving 19 bases between them. DNA for the CDR3: TGCAGCGTTGAGGCTAGCAGAACAGCCACCGATACGCAGTATTTT. Its translation is CSVEASRTATDTQYF.

This clonotype has just one count. This may be a read error, as it is one base from a much larger clone. This chain links TRBV6-2 or TRBV6-3 with TRBJ2-1; D may match TRBD1 or TRBD2 (5 bases each). CDR1 is MNHEY and CDR2 is SVGEGT in the germline V gene. V lost 0 bases, J lost 0 bases, and 15 bases lay in between. This CDR3 has 18 amino acids. Written as DNA, the CDR3 is TGTGCCAGCAGTTACTCGCCTAACGGGACGAGCTCCTACAATGAGCAGTTCTTC. Translation gives CASSYSPNGTSSYNEQFF.

Concerning this clonotype: A much more abundant neighbour one base away suggests this may be a read error. The chain joins TRBV12-3 or TRBV12-4 to TRBJ2-7, with unresolved D. This CDR3 has 13 residues. The CDR3 DNA is TGTGCCAACAGTTTATCCAGGTCCTACGAGCAGTACTTC. Translating gives CANSLSRSYEQYF.

Points on this clonotype: A much larger clone lies a single base off, so this may be a read error. V gene TRBV4-1 combines with J gene TRBJ1-4; D remains ambiguous. The germline CDR1 and CDR2 sequences are MGHRA and YSYEKL. There are 14 residues in the CDR3. V gave up 5 bases and J gave up 6 bases, with 13 bases separating them. The CDR3 DNA reads TGCGCCAGCAGCTCACTATCCACTTATGAAAAACTGTTTTTT. It codes for CASSSLSTYEKLFF.

The chain combines TRBV6-6 with TRBJ1-2, with D perhaps matching TRBD1 (5 bases). V lost 3 bases and J 8 bases, leaving 19 bases between the germline ends. The CDR3 consists of 15 residues. Germline loops: CDR1 MNHNY, CDR2 SVGAGI (reference sequence). Written as DNA, the CDR3 is TGTGCCAGCAGTTATTTGGGCAGGGATGGTGACGGCTACACCTTC. It codes for CASSYLGRDGDGYTF.

A note on this clonotype: A much bigger clone sits one base away, suggesting this may be a read error. V usage is TRBV6-6 and J usage is TRBJ2-3; D ambiguous. V gave up 8 bases and J gave up 0 bases, with 9 bases separating them. CDR3 length: 13 residues. In germline, CDR1 is MNHNY, CDR2 SVGAGI (reference sequence). The CDR3 sequence: CASCEQSTDTQYF. The CDR3 DNA sequence: TGTGCCAGCTGCGAACAGAGCACAGATACGCAGTATTTT.

To note about this clonotype: An end of the junction does not agree with germline; a read error may underlie this. The CDR3 sequence is CASSQDLLLPDTEALF. DNA for the CDR3: TGTGCCAGCAGCCAAGATCTTCTCCTGCCGGACACTGAAGCTTTATTT. The rearrangement joins TRBV14 to TRBJ1-1; D perhaps matches TRBD1 (5 bases). Germline lookup yields CDR1 SGHDN and CDR2 FVKESK. The CDR3 contains 16 residues.

A note on this clonotype: This may stem from a read error, because a much larger clone lies one nucleotide away. This chain connects TRBV12-3 or TRBV12-4 to TRBJ2-1; D is perhaps TRBD2 (5 bases). V lost 5 bases, J lost 14 bases, and 19 bases lay in between. There are 13 residues in the CDR3. CDR3 protein: CASSRDSGIRKFF. The DNA of the CDR3 is TGTGCCAGCAGTCGAGATTCCGGGATTAGAAAGTTCTTC.

In regard to this clonotype: A read error may account for a junction end that differs from germline. This sequence joins TRBV5-1 and TRBJ1-4; 10 bases align to TRBD1. The CDR3 runs to 15 residues. Germline CDR1 is SGHRS and CDR2 is YFSETQ. DNA of the CDR3: TGCGCCAGCAGCTTGGATGGGACAGGGGACGAAAAACTGTTCTTT. Amino acids: CASSLDGTGDEKLFF.

This chain joins TRBV6-1 and TRBJ2-3; 11 bases agree with TRBD2. After removal of 6 bases from V and 4 bases from J, the junction contained 6 bases not matched to a gene. Germline assignment: CDR1 MNHNS and CDR2 SASEGT. The CDR3 totals 15 residues. CDR3 nucleotides: TGTGCCAGCAGGATAGCGGGAGGGCGCGCAGATACGCAGTATTTT. Its translation: CASRIAGGRADTQYF.